What follows are 16 T cell receptor beta chains derived from one specimen sequenced in a study of cytomegalovirus exposure and HLA in healthy donors. 60 Vbeta and 13 Jbeta primers were used in PCR. Method: immunoSEQ multiplex PCR; TCRdb's copy keeps in-frame clones and lacks some. This sample has 75,000 to 100,000 clones, with approximately 73% found just once. The sample taken for sequencing was PBMCs. The receptor source for this set is a man aged 35 to 55 in good health and CMV-seronegative.

The V and J genes are TRBV4-1 and TRBJ1-6; D is perhaps TRBD1 (6 bases). This CDR3 has 15 amino acids. Deletions cut 4 bases from V and 6 bases from J, with 13 bases between. Germline CDR1 reads MGHRA; CDR2 reads YSYEKL. The CDR3 DNA reads as TGCGCCAGCAGCCCTACCGGGACAATTAATTCACCCCTCCACTTT. Translation gives CASSPTGTINSPLHF.

This rearrangement joins TRBV6-6 to TRBJ2-7, with 9 bases fitting TRBD1. Looked up from germline, CDR1 is MNHNY and CDR2 is SVGAGI (reference sequence). This CDR3 spans 14 amino acids. The J segment lost 4 bases and the V segment lost 7 bases, leaving 8 bases of the junction unmatched. DNA for the CDR3: TGTGCCAGCAACACCGACAGGGGGGTTTACGAGCAGTACTTC. Protein sequence: CASNTDRGVYEQYF.

The gene calls are TRBV7-8 and TRBJ1-2; tentatively, D is TRBD1 (5 bases). This CDR3 spans 13 amino acids. In germline, CDR1 is SGHVS, CDR2 FQNEAQ. Trimming removed 1 base from V and 4 bases from J, with 7 bases in between. DNA for the CDR3: TGTGCCAGCAGCTTAGGACAGTCCTATGGCTACACCTTC. This codes for CASSLGQSYGYTF.

This clone was observed a few times. The V gene is TRBV4-1, the J gene TRBJ1-4; maybe TRBD1 (5 bases). V lost 4 bases, J lost 7 bases, and 13 bases lay in between. The CDR3 spans 14 residues. Germline V CDR1 and CDR2: MGHRA, YSYEKL. As DNA, the CDR3 is TGCGCCAGCAGCCCCCCCGACAGATTTGAAAAACTGTTTTTT. Translating it yields CASSPPDRFEKLFF.

This clone was seen a few times. This rearrangement joins TRBV5-1 to TRBJ1-1; D perhaps matches TRBD1 (5 bases). V was pared by 5 bases and J by 0 bases, with 20 bases between. Germline-derived CDR1 and CDR2 are SGHRS and YFSETQ. This CDR3 is 17 amino acids long. The CDR3 DNA sequence: TGCGCCAGCAGACTGGCATTCCTGGGCAGGGTGAACACTGAAGCTTTCTTT. Protein: CASRLAFLGRVNTEAFF.

The rearrangement joins TRBV5-1 to TRBJ1-1; 10 nucleotides align to TRBD1. Germline V CDR1 and CDR2: SGHRS, YFSETQ. Losses at the gene ends were 5 bases for V and 5 bases for J; bases not matched to a gene: 9. The CDR3 totals 15 residues. In nucleotides, the CDR3 is TGCGCCAGCAGGGAGGGGACAGGGGTATTGACTGAAGCTTTCTTT. This codes for CASREGTGVLTEAFF.

The chain joins TRBV7-9 to TRBJ2-7, with 9 bases matching TRBD1. The CDR3 loop spans 14 amino acids. Germline lookup yields CDR1 SEHNR and CDR2 FQNEAQ (reference sequence). J lost 6 bases, V lost 2 bases, and 5 bases had no gene match. This CDR3 reads CASSLRDRVGEQYF. The CDR3 DNA reads TGTGCCAGCAGCTTAAGGGACAGGGTGGGCGAGCAGTACTTC.

The CDR3, as DNA: TGCGCCAGCAGCCAACGACCCGGGGGTTTCTATGGCTACACCTTC. Amino acid sequence: CASSQRPGGFYGYTF. V gene TRBV4-3 combines with J gene TRBJ1-2; D perhaps matches TRBD1 (5 bases). Germline-derived CDR1 and CDR2 are LGHNA and YSLEER. There are 15 residues in the CDR3. Deletions cut 2 bases from V and 4 bases from J, with 14 bases between.

The CDR3 spells CATQDQGTGLSGELFF. CDR3 coding DNA: TGTGCCACCCAAGACCAAGGGACAGGGCTCTCCGGGGAGCTGTTTTTT. The genes are TRBV28 and TRBJ2-2; 9 bases agree with TRBD1. CDR1 is MDHEN, CDR2 SYDVKM, per germline. This CDR3 contains 16 residues. V lost 10 bases to trimming and J lost 6 bases; unmatched junction nucleotides: 15.

Here the CDR3 reads CASSSQGNQPQHF. The CDR3 DNA is TGTGCCAGCAGCTCCCAGGGTAATCAGCCCCAGCATTTT. This chain joins TRBV11-3 and TRBJ1-5, with D possibly matching TRBD1 (5 bases). From germline, CDR1 is SGHNT and CDR2 YENEEA. CDR3 length: 13 amino acids. V gave up 4 bases and J gave up 4 bases, with 8 bases separating them. The whole variable domain, filled in from reference TRBV11-3 and TRBJ1-5, reads EAGVVQSPRYKIIEKKQPVAFWCNPISGHNTLYWYLQNLGQGPELLIRYENEEAVDDSQLPKDRFSAERLKGVDSTLKIQPAELGDSAVYLCASSSQGNQPQHFGDGTRLSIL.

This chain connects TRBV7-2 to TRBJ2-1, with D perhaps TRBD2 (6 bases). Trimming took off 2 bases at V and 12 bases at J, with 17 bases between the two ends. The length of the CDR3 is 14 residues. Germline-derived CDR1 and CDR2 are SGHTA and FQGNSA. CDR3 DNA sequence: TGTGCCAGCAGCTTAATGGGCGGGGACCGACCGCAGTTCTTC. It is translated as CASSLMGGDRPQFF.

The CDR3 spells CASSSRHRDSSYEQYF. The CDR3 nucleotides are TGTGCCAGTAGTTCTCGTCACCGGGACAGCTCCTACGAGCAGTACTTC. The V gene is TRBV19, the J gene TRBJ2-7, with 7 bases matching TRBD1. Germline CDR1 LNHDA, CDR2 SQIVND (reference sequence). This CDR3 contains 16 residues. The V gene end was trimmed by 5 bases and the J gene end by 0 bases; junction bases not matched to a gene: 10.

The chain joins TRBV7-9 to TRBJ2-4; maybe TRBD2 (6 bases). Per the germline V gene, CDR1 is SEHNR and CDR2 is FQNEAQ (reference sequence). Trimming took off 1 base at V and 5 bases at J, with 12 bases between the two ends. The CDR3 loop spans 15 amino acids. The CDR3 DNA sequence: TGTGCCAGCAGCTTAGTCGACGGGGAGGAAAACATTCAGTACTTC. The encoded protein is CASSLVDGEENIQYF.

This chain connects TRBV9 to TRBJ1-1, with D unclear. This CDR3 is 16 amino acids long. Germline-derived CDR1 and CDR2 are SGDLS and YYNGEE. Between the trimmed V and J ends, which lost 2 bases and 0 bases, there was a span of 14 bases. In nucleotides, the CDR3 is TGTGCCAGCAGCGTGGAGATTGGCAGTCTGAACACTGAAGCTTTCTTT. Protein product: CASSVEIGSLNTEAFF.

This clone occurred a few times. The chain has TRBV6-5 and TRBJ1-1; no definite D call. The germline CDR1 and CDR2 sequences are MNHEY and SVGAGI. V was clipped by 2 bases and J by 1 base, with 11 bases between them. This CDR3 has 15 residues. The CDR3: CASSYNRAGNTEAFF. For the CDR3, the DNA is TGTGCCAGCAGTTACAATAGGGCGGGGAACACTGAAGCTTTCTTT.

This clone appeared once. V gene TRBV6-6 combines with J gene TRBJ2-1; 15 nucleotides line up with TRBD2. The V gene's germline CDR1 is MNHNY and CDR2 SVGAGI (reference sequence). The CDR3 runs to 15 residues. V dropped 6 bases and J dropped 7; count of bases not matched to a gene: 4. CDR3 in DNA: TGTGCCAGCAGGTCCGGGACTAGCGGGGGGAATGAGCAGTTCTTC. This encodes CASRSGTSGGNEQFF.